The rows below give T cell receptor beta chains drawn from one sample of a study of T cell repertoires in cytomegalovirus infection. TCRdb processed the reads anew with MiXCR; each CDR3 protein has one entry. The top ten hold around an eighth of the sample, which has 700,000 to 850,000 distinct CDR3 sequences, 30% to 35% seen once. The antigens for these receptors are not known. The sample consisted of cultured CD8+ T cells from PBMCs, taken from culture after CMV antigen stimulation. All receptors come from a human donor in good health (CMV status not recorded). Some clones in this sample may be carry-over from other donors' samples. Both conserved end residues are part of each CDR3. D genes are given only for firm matches. Clone size is stated in some rows and not others, as once, few, many or a class when expanded.

D gene	V gene	J gene	CDR3 length	clone size	CDR3 DNA	CDR3 protein
NA	TRBV7-9	TRBJ2-5	14	few	TGTGCCAGCAGCCACCCCTCCGACAAAGAGACCCAGTACTTC	CASSHPSDKETQYF
NA	TRBV14	TRBJ2-2	17	NA	TGTGCCAGCAGCCGGGACATGCAGGACACCAACACCGGGGAGCTGTTTTTT	CASSRDMQDTNTGELFF
TRBD1	TRBV4-1	TRBJ1-6	14	NA	TGCGCCAGCAGCCAAGAGGGCGCAGGGGGCTCTTTCCACTTT	CASSQEGAGGSFHF
NA	TRBV7-4	TRBJ1-2	18	NA	TGTGCCAGCAGCTTAGTAGGGGTTGGGACCAGTCCATTCTATGGCTACACCTTC	CASSLVGVGTSPFYGYTF
NA	TRBV7-9	TRBJ2-1	13	NA	TGTGCCAGCGGGAGACCAGATCTGGATGAGCAGTTCTTC	CASGRPDLDEQFF
NA	TRBV7-9	TRBJ2-5	15	few	TGTGCCAGCAGCTCACGGCGTCGACAGAAAGAGACCCAGTACTTC	CASSSRRRQKETQYF
NA	TRBV12-3/TRBV12-4	TRBJ2-3	11	many	TGTGCCAGCAGCTTCGGAGATACGCAGTATTTT	CASSFGDTQYF
TRBD2	TRBV11-2	TRBJ2-1	16	many	TGTGCCAGCAGCTTCATAGCGGGGGGCCGGGGCAATGAGCAGTTCTTC	CASSFIAGGRGNEQFF
TRBD1	TRBV4-2	TRBJ1-1	18	few	TGTGCCAGCAGCCAAGATTATTATCCAGGGGGCCCGGACACTGAAGCTTTCTTT	CASSQDYYPGGPDTEAFF
TRBD2	TRBV4-1	TRBJ2-1	17	many	TGCGCCAGCAGCCAAGATCCTAGCGGGGGGGCCTACAATGAGCAGTTCTTC	CASSQDPSGGAYNEQFF
TRBD1	TRBV6-6	TRBJ1-5	14	few	TGTGCCAGCGACACAAGGGGGCAGGATCAGCCCCAGCATTTT	CASDTRGQDQPQHF
NA	TRBV12-3/TRBV12-4	TRBJ2-3	13	NA	TGTGCCAGCTCCTGGGGGGGGGCAGGTACGCAGTATTTT	CASSWGGAGTQYF
NA	TRBV5-1	TRBJ2-3	14	NA	TGCGCCAGCAACTGGGGGGATTACACAGATACGCAGTATTTT	CASNWGDYTDTQYF
TRBD2	TRBV27	TRBJ2-1	16	NA	TGTGCCAGCACCCAACAGACTAGCGGGGCCCGGGATGAGCAGTTCTTC	CASTQQTSGARDEQFF
NA	TRBV6-1	TRBJ1-1	14	NA	TGTGCCAGCCCAAGAGGAGGGGATGGAACTGAAGCTTTCTTT	CASPRGGDGTEAFF
NA	TRBV19	TRBJ2-3	15	NA	TGTGCCAGTAGTATAGAGCACAGAGGCACAGATACGCAGTATTTT	CASSIEHRGTDTQYF
NA	TRBV12-3/TRBV12-4	TRBJ1-3	16	NA	TGTGCCAGCAGTCCCCCCTTATGGACCTCTGGAAACGCCATATATTTT	CASSPPLWTSGNAIYF
NA	TRBV29-1	TRBJ1-6	13	once	TGCAGCGCCGGGGAGGGAGATAATTCACCCCTCCACTTT	CSAGEGDNSPLHF
NA	TRBV4-1	TRBJ1-1	16	NA	TGCGCCAGCAGCCAAGATCCGGGCCATCTAAGCACTGAAGCTTTCTTT	CASSQDPGHLSTEAFF
TRBD2	TRBV18	TRBJ2-1	14	few	TGTGCCAGCTCAACTAGCGGGGGGGCGGATGAGCAGTTCTTC	CASSTSGGADEQFF
TRBD2	TRBV25-1	TRBJ2-3	16	NA	TGTGCCAGCAGTCAACTAGCGGGGATCAACACAGATACGCAGTATTTT	CASSQLAGINTDTQYF
TRBD2	TRBV27	TRBJ2-2	15	NA	TGTGCCAGCAGTTTCGGGCCTAGCGGAGCCGGGGAGCTGTTTTTT	CASSFGPSGAGELFF
NA	TRBV20-1	TRBJ2-4	15	few	TGCAGTGCTAGAGATCGGTATACCCCCGGTAACATTCAGTACTTC	CSARDRYTPGNIQYF
TRBD2	TRBV7-6	TRBJ2-3	14	many	TGTGCCAGCAGCCCTAGCGGGGGCACAGATACGCAGTATTTT	CASSPSGGTDTQYF
NA	TRBV7-9	TRBJ2-1	14	few	TGTGCCAGCAGCTTACAGGACCGATACAATGAGCAGTTCTTC	CASSLQDRYNEQFF
NA	TRBV4-1	TRBJ2-1	15	NA	TGCGCCAGCAGCCAGGCTCATAGGGGGGCGGGAGAGCAGTTCTTC	CASSQAHRGAGEQFF
NA	TRBV20-1	TRBJ2-7	14	NA	TGCAGTGCTAGGGACTCCTCAGGTCCCTACGAGCAGTACTTC	CSARDSSGPYEQYF
NA	TRBV4-3	TRBJ2-5	17	NA	TGCGCCAGCAGCCAATCAGGAGCCGGCGACCACTTGTCCGCATTGTACTTC	CASSQSGAGDHLSALYF
TRBD1	TRBV7-9	TRBJ2-5	14	NA	TGTGCCAGCAGCCGAACGGACAGGCAAGAGACCCAGTACTTC	CASSRTDRQETQYF
NA	TRBV5-8	TRBJ2-7	15	few	TGTGCCAGCAGCAAAGACCGGGCCCCGGGCCCCGAGCAGTACTTC	CASSKDRAPGPEQYF
NA	TRBV7-9	TRBJ2-5	14	few	TGTGCCAGCAGCTTATCTCTCAATGCAGAGACCCAGTACTTC	CASSLSLNAETQYF
NA	TRBV12-3/TRBV12-4	TRBJ2-3	14	many	TGTGCCAGCAGTCCAACAGGGCGCACAGATACGCAGTATTTT	CASSPTGRTDTQYF
NA	TRBV5-5	TRBJ2-1	17	NA	TGTGCCAGCAGCTTGCGGGCTGGAGGGTACTCCTACAATGAGCAGTTCTTC	CASSLRAGGYSYNEQFF
NA	TRBV12-3/TRBV12-4	TRBJ2-3	14	many	TGTGCCAGCAGGGACCAGACTAGCACAGATACGCAGTATTTT	CASRDQTSTDTQYF
TRBD1	TRBV20-1	TRBJ2-7	17	many	TGCAGTGCTAGTTCGCTTTTCCGGGACAGGGGCATCCACGAGCAGTACTTC	CSASSLFRDRGIHEQYF
NA	TRBV7-2	TRBJ1-1	13	many	TGTGCCAGCAAACAGGGCGGGGACGCGGAAGCTTTCTTT	CASKQGGDAEAFF
NA	TRBV7-9	TRBJ2-7	15	NA	TGTGCCAGCAGCTTACCTAGCGATCTTCCCTACGAGCAGTACTTC	CASSLPSDLPYEQYF
NA	TRBV19	TRBJ1-5	16	NA	TGTGCCAGTAGTATCGGCAGGGGCATGAGCAATCAGCCCCAGCATTTT	CASSIGRGMSNQPQHF
TRBD1	TRBV7-3	TRBJ2-1	15	NA	TGTGCCAGCAAGACAACAGGGGGCGCGATGGATGAGCAGTTCTTC	CASKTTGGAMDEQFF
NA	TRBV19	TRBJ2-1	16	few	TGTGCCAGTAGTATACGAGGGGGGGGCACTAAAGATGAGCAGTTCTTC	CASSIRGGGTKDEQFF
TRBD1	TRBV7-4	TRBJ2-1	14	NA	TGTGCCAGCCGCTTAGGGGGCGCTCACAATGAGCAGTTCTTC	CASRLGGAHNEQFF
TRBD1	TRBV7-9	TRBJ1-2	16	few	TGTGCCAGCAGCTTCGGGCCGGACAGGGTTGGGTATGGCTACACCTTC	CASSFGPDRVGYGYTF
NA	TRBV10-3	TRBJ1-1	14	once	TGTGCCATCACCTACGACAGCCCCGGCACTGAAGCTTTCTTT	CAITYDSPGTEAFF
TRBD2	TRBV25-1	TRBJ2-7	12	NA	TGTGCCAAGACTAGCGGGGGGTACGAGCAGTACTTC	CAKTSGGYEQYF
NA	TRBV7-9	TRBJ1-3	15	many	TGTGCCAGCAGCTTAGACAGTTGGACTGGAAACACCATATATTTT	CASSLDSWTGNTIYF
TRBD1	TRBV10-3	TRBJ1-2	11	NA	TGTGCCATACCGGGACAGTTCGGCTACACCTTC	CAIPGQFGYTF
NA	TRBV7-6	TRBJ2-2	15	many	TGTGCCAGCAGCTCAAAAGGGGGGAACACCGGGGAGCTGTTTTTT	CASSSKGGNTGELFF
NA	TRBV12-3/TRBV12-4	TRBJ1-2	13	NA	TGTGCCAGCAGTTTCCTACCAGCGGGTGGCTACACCTTC	CASSFLPAGGYTF